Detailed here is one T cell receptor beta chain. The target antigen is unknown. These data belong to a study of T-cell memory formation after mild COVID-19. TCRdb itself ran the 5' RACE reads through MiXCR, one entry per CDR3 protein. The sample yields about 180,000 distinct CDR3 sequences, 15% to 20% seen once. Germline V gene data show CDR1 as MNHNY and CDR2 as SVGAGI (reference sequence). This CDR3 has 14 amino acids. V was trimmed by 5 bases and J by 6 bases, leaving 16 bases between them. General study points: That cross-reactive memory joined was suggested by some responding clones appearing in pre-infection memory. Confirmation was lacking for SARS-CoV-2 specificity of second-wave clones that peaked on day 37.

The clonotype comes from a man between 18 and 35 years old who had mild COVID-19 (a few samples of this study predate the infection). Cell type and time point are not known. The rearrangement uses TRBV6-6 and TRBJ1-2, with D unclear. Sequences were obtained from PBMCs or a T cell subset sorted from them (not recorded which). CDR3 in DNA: TGTGCCAGCAGTAAAGGACCGGATTGGGATGGCTACACCTTC. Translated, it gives CASSKGPDWDGYTF.